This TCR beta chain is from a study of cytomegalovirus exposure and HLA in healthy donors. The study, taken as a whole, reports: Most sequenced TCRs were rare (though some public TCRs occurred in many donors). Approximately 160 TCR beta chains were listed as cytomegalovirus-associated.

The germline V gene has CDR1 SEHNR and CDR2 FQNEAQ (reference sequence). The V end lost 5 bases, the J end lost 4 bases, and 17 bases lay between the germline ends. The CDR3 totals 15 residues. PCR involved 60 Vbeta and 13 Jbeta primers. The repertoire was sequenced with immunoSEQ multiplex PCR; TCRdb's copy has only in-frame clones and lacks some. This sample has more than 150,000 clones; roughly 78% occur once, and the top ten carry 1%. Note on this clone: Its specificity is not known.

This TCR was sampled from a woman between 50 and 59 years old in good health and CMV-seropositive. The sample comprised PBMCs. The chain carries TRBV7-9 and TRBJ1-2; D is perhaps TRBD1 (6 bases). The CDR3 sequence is CASSRGQLGPYGYTF. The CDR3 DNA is TGTGCCAGCAGCCGCGGACAGCTTGGGCCCTATGGCTACACCTTC.